A selection of T cell receptor beta chains follows, all from one sample in a study of post-analysis software for immune sequencing data. TCRdb redid the calling of the PCR reads with MiXCR, one entry per CDR3 protein. The sample yields approximately 770,000 distinct CDR3 sequences, 35% to 55% seen once. Sequencing was carried out using blood. These receptors were obtained from a girl aged 5-17 years with multiple sclerosis. The CDR3 runs from the conserved cysteine through the conserved F or W. The D gene is left open where the match is weak. A clone size is listed for some rows: how often the clone was seen (once, few, many), or a class if it is expanded.

>.|TRBJ2-7|16|.|TRBV11-1
TGTGCCAGCAGCTTAGGCGGTTCGGGAACGTGGGCCGAGCAGTACTTC
CASSLGGSGTWAEQYF
>.|TRBJ2-1|11|.|TRBV7-9
TGTGCCAGCCGCACAGGCGGAGAGCAGTTCTTC
CASRTGGEQFF
>.|TRBJ2-3|14|.|TRBV7-3
TGTGCCAGCAGGGGTTTGGCTAGCACAGATACGCAGTATTTT
CASRGLASTDTQYF
>.|TRBJ2-1|14|few|TRBV5-1
TGCGCCAGCAGCTTGCGGCTGCTAAACAATGAGCAGTTCTTC
CASSLRLLNNEQFF
>TRBD1|TRBJ2-7|12|many|TRBV5-6
TGTGCCAGCAGCGGGACAGGGTACGAGCAGTACTTC
CASSGTGYEQYF
>TRBD2|TRBJ2-1|15|.|TRBV29-1
TGCAGCGGCGGCTGGGTAGCGGGAGAAGGGGATGAGCAGTTCTTC
CSGGWVAGEGDEQFF
>TRBD2|TRBJ2-3|16|few|TRBV9
TGTGCCAGCAGCGCCGGGACTAGCGGAAGCACAGATACGCAGTATTTT
CASSAGTSGSTDTQYF
>TRBD1|TRBJ1-2|15|.|TRBV18
TGTGCCAGCTCACCGCTTGACAGGGGTCACTATGGCTACACCTTC
CASSPLDRGHYGYTF
>.|TRBJ2-4|12|.|TRBV27
TGTGCCAGCAGTGACCCGCTCGGGGAGCAGTACTTC
CASSDPLGEQYF
>TRBD1|TRBJ1-2|16|.|TRBV7-2
TGTGCCAGCAGCTTAGAATTCTGGACAGGGGGGAATGGCTACACCTTC
CASSLEFWTGGNGYTF
>.|TRBJ1-2|15|.|TRBV6-2/TRBV6-3
TGTGCCAGCAGCGACCCCCAGGGAGGTGGCTATGGCTACACCTTC
CASSDPQGGGYGYTF
>.|TRBJ1-5|16|.|TRBV12-5
TGTGCTAGTGGGTCGTTCCGGGACCCATGGGATCGACCCCAGCATTTT
CASGSFRDPWDRPQHF
>.|TRBJ2-7|14|.|TRBV25-1
TGTGCCAGCAGTGCCCGGGAGACTGGTTACGAGCAGTACTTC
CASSARETGYEQYF
>TRBD1|TRBJ1-6|14|.|TRBV6-5
TGTGCCAGCAATGAGGGACAGAGAAATTCACCCCTCCACTTT
CASNEGQRNSPLHF
>TRBD2|TRBJ2-1|16|.|TRBV7-2
TGTGCCAGCAGCTGGCCCGTAGCGGGACTTACCAATGAGCAGTTCTTC
CASSWPVAGLTNEQFF
>.|TRBJ2-6|18|.|TRBV6-2/TRBV6-3
TGTGCCAGCAGTCCGAGGACGGTGTGGTGGTCCGGGGCCAACGTCCTGACTTTC
CASSPRTVWWSGANVLTF
>.|TRBJ2-7|12|.|TRBV27
TGTGCCAGCAGTTTACCGAAGGGCGAGCAGTACTTC
CASSLPKGEQYF
>TRBD2|TRBJ2-7|17|.|TRBV20-1
TGCAGTGCTAGAGCGAGCGGGAGGGCCTCAAACTCCTACGAGCAGTACTTC
CSARASGRASNSYEQYF
>.|TRBJ2-3|15|.|TRBV5-1
TGCGCCAGCAGCTTGTTGGGGGCCGAGGCAGATACGCAGTATTTT
CASSLLGAEADTQYF
>TRBD1|TRBJ1-5|15|.|TRBV5-5
TGTGCCAGCAGCGGTGGACAGGGCTGGAATCAGCCCCAGCATTTT
CASSGGQGWNQPQHF
>.|TRBJ2-3|15|.|TRBV20-1
TGCAGTGCTAGGGCCCTAGCGATTAACACAGATACGCAGTATTTT
CSARALAINTDTQYF
>.|TRBJ1-2|12|.|TRBV29-1
TGCAGCGTCGCACCCGGGGCCTATGGCTACACCTTC
CSVAPGAYGYTF
>TRBD2|TRBJ2-1|13|.|TRBV9
TGTGCCAGCATCGGCGGGAGTGGGAATGAGCAGTTCTTC
CASIGGSGNEQFF
>.|TRBJ1-1|13|.|TRBV5-1
TGCGCCAGCAGCTTAACTGGGGACTCTGAAGCTTTCTTT
CASSLTGDSEAFF
>.|TRBJ1-2|15|.|TRBV6-6
TGTGCCAGCAGTTACGACAGATCATCTAACTATGGCTACACCTTC
CASSYDRSSNYGYTF
>TRBD1|TRBJ2-1|17|.|TRBV7-9
TGTGCCAGCAGCCCGGAACCAGGGGGCGCTGGCTACAATGAGCAGTTCTTC
CASSPEPGGAGYNEQFF
>TRBD2|TRBJ2-5|13|.|TRBV29-1
TGCAGCGTTGAAGCTAGCGGGAGTAATTCCCAGTACTTC
CSVEASGSNSQYF
>TRBD1|TRBJ1-1|16|.|TRBV7-8
TGTGCCAGCAGCTTATGGGGGGGACAGACGAACACTGAAGCTTTCTTT
CASSLWGGQTNTEAFF
>TRBD1|TRBJ2-3|15|few|TRBV6-6
TGTGCCAGCAGTTTGACAGGGGAAGGGGCAGATACGCAGTATTTT
CASSLTGEGADTQYF
>TRBD1|TRBJ2-3|16|once|TRBV6-2/TRBV6-3
TGTGCCAGCAGTTACTCTGTGGGGACAGCGAAAGATACGCAGTATTTT
CASSYSVGTAKDTQYF
>TRBD2|TRBJ2-5|17|.|TRBV18
TGTGCCAGCTCCCCCCAGCGGGAGCAAGCGGTAAAAGAGACCCAGTACTTC
CASSPQREQAVKETQYF
>TRBD2|TRBJ2-1|15|.|TRBV20-1
TGCAGTGCTAGACCCTCTAGCGGGAGGTCCTATGAGCAGTTCTTC
CSARPSSGRSYEQFF